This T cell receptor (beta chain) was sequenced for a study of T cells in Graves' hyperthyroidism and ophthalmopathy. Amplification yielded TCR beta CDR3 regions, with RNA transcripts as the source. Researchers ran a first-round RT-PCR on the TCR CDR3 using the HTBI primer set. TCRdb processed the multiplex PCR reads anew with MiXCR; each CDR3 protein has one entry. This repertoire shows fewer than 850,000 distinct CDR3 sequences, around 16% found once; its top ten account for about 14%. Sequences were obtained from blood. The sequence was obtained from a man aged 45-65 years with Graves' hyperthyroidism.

In nucleotides, the CDR3 is TGTGCCAGCATCTCGAACTCCCTCACTTTCTTT. Translation: CASISNSLTFF. This sequence joins TRBV6-1 and TRBJ1-1; D unresolved. The CDR3 sequence is 11 residues long. Trimming cost V 7 bases and J 12 bases, with 15 bases left between them. Per the germline V gene, CDR1 is MNHNS and CDR2 is SASEGT.